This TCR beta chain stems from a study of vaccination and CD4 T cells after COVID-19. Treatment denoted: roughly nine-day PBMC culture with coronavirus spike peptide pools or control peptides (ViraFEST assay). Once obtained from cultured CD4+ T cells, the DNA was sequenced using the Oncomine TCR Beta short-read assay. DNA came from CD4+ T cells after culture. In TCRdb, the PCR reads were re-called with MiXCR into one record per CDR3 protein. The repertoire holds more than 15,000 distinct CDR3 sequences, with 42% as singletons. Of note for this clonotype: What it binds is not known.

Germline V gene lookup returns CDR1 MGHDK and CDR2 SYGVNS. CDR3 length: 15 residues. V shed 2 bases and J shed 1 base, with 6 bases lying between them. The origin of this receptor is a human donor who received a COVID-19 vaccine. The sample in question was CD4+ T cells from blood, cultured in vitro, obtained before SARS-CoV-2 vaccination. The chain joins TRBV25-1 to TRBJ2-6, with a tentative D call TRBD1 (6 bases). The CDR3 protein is CASSEGTSGANVLTF. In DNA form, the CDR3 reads TGTGCCAGCAGTGAAGGGACATCTGGGGCCAACGTCCTGACTTTC.